This T cell receptor beta chain stems from a study of blood T cell repertoires in COVID-19. The protocol was immunoSEQ multiplex PCR, while the TCRdb copy is restricted to in-frame clones and leaves out a portion. The table records 150,000 to 180,000 clones, around 85% of them present only once. Sequenced: peripheral blood. The clonotype was recovered from a woman in her 70s with acute or convalescent COVID-19.

CDR3 coding DNA: TGCAGCGTTGGGCGGGGGGGTGAAGCTTTCTTT. It codes for CSVGRGGEAFF. This chain uses TRBV29-1 with TRBJ1-1; weak D call: TRBD1 (5 bases). V was shortened by 4 bases and J by 7 bases, with 10 bases between the two germline ends. CDR1 is SQVTM, CDR2 ANQGSEA, per germline. The CDR3 contains 11 residues.